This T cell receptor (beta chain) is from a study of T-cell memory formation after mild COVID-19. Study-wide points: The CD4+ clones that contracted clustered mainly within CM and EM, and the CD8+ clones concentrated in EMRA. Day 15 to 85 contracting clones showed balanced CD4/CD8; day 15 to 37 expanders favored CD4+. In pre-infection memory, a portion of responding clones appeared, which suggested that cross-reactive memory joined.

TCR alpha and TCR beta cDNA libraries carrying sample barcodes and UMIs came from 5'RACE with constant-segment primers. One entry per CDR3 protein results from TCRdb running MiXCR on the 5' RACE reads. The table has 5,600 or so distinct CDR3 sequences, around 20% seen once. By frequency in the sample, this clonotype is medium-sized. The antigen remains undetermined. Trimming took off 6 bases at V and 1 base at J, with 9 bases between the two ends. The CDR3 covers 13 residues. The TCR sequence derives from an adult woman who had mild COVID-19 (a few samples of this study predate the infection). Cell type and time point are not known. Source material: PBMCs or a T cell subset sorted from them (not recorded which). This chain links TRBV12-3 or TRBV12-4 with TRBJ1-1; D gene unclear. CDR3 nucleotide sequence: TGTGCCAGCAGCAGAGAGCCGAACACTGAAGCTTTCTTT. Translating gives CASSREPNTEAFF.